Detailed here is one T cell receptor (beta chain). Antigen unknown. The record originates from a study of cytomegalovirus exposure and HLA in healthy donors. The PCR was carried out with 60 Vbeta primers and 13 Jbeta primers. Sequencing was performed with immunoSEQ multiplex PCR; in TCRdb, only in-frame clones are kept and a portion is missing. This table has about 100,000 clones, roughly 79% appearing once. General study results and limits: The study found most TCR sequences rare, yet found some public TCRs in many donors. In a later analysis, HLA-associated beta chains showed higher expansion and lower generation probabilities than comparable chains. As a later analysis showed, a missense DCLRE1C variant was linked to trimming of TCR beta V- and J-genes.

Germline lookup yields CDR1 SGHAT and CDR2 FQNNGV. V dropped 5 bases and J dropped 1; count of bases not matched to a gene: 6. This CDR3 region has 16 residues. Material for sequencing was PBMCs. The V gene is TRBV11-2, the J gene TRBJ2-5; 11 nucleotides match TRBD1. This clonotype originated in a man aged 40-49 years in good health and CMV-seronegative. The CDR3 sequence is CASSPGTGGIQETQYF. CDR3 DNA sequence: TGTGCCAGCAGCCCTGGGACAGGGGGAATCCAAGAGACCCAGTACTTC.